Each of the 26 T cell receptor beta chains below was sequenced from the same sample in a study of T cell clonality in common variable immunodeficiency. Some clones are missing from TCRdb's copy, which holds only in-frame ones; the method was immunoSEQ multiplex PCR. In total the sample includes some 45,000 clones, none of them seen once. The specimen sequenced was peripheral blood mononuclear cells. The receptors derive from a person aged 18 to 69 in good health.

This clone was found a few times. Read sequence stops 3 residues before the CDR3 end, and the germline J gene provides the missing end. The chain links TRBV30 to TRBJ1-2, with D hard to call. The CDR3 totals 14 residues. CDR1 and CDR2 from the germline V gene are GTSNPN and SVGIG (reference sequence). Partial CDR3 DNA: TGTGCCTGGAGTCTTGAAATGCTAAATAATGAC. Its protein is CAWSLEMLNND. The full CDR3 protein reads CAWSLEMLNNDYTF.

This clone was recorded many times. Read coverage stops 3 residues before the CDR3 terminus; the germline J gene supplies the remainder. The chain has TRBV19 and TRBJ1-5, with D maybe TRBD1 (6 bases). The CDR3 has 13 residues. CDR1 is LNHDA and CDR2 is SQIVND in the germline V gene (reference sequence). V lost 0 bases, J lost 6 bases, and 6 bases lay in between. Incomplete CDR3 DNA: TGTGCCAGTAGTATAGACAGGGGTCAGCCC. As protein: CASSIDRGQP. The CDR3 in its entirety is CASSIDRGQPQHF.

This clone has a count of ten or more. The read falls 3 residues short of the CDR3 end, and the missing part is taken from the germline J gene. The chain recombines TRBV19 with TRBJ1-1; D gene uncertain. This CDR3 has 13 residues. Germline-derived CDR1 and CDR2 are LNHDA and SQIVND (reference sequence). CDR3 DNA (partial): TGTGCCAGTATCGGCCCCGGGGATTATGAC. This gives the protein CASIGPGDYD. From start to end, the CDR3 is CASIGPGDYDAFF.

This clone was seen ten or more times. The DNA read from the CDR3 is TGTGCCAGCAGCTTAAGGTCCAGCGGGGGGGAAGAGACC. It codes for CASSLRSSGGEET. The CDR3 as a whole reads CASSLRSSGGEETQYF. The rearrangement joins TRBV7-8 to TRBJ2-5; 10 bases agree with TRBD2. The CDR3 is cut off 3 residues early in the read; its end comes from the germline J gene. Trimming cost V 2 bases and J 3 bases; bases outside gene matches: 6. Germline values: CDR1 SGHVS, CDR2 FQNEAQ. This CDR3 comprises 16 residues.

This clone was observed at least ten times. The read ends 3 residues shy of where the CDR3 ends; the end is completed using the germline J gene. The chain carries TRBV2 and TRBJ2-7; D remains ambiguous. Trimming cost V 7 bases and J 4 bases, with 11 bases left between them. Looked up from germline, CDR1 is SNHLY and CDR2 is FYNNEI. This CDR3 has 12 amino acids. CDR3 amino acids: CASILPQYEQYF. CDR3 bases read: TGTGCCAGCATCCTCCCACAGTACGAG.

This clone was observed at least ten times. The read falls 3 residues short of the CDR3 end, and the missing part is taken from the germline J gene. This chain links TRBV2 with TRBJ2-1; 10 bases map to TRBD1. J gave up 6 bases and V 7 bases, and 3 bases lay outside the gene matches. CDR1 and CDR2 (germline): SNHLY, FYNNEI. The CDR3 runs 13 residues. The sequenced CDR3 bases are TGTGCCAGCATGGGGACAGGGGCCAATGAG. Protein product: CASMGTGANE. The whole CDR3 reads CASMGTGANEQFF.

In its sample, this clone was seen many times. The DNA ends 3 residues before the CDR3 does, and the rest of the CDR3 is filled in from the germline J gene. The rearrangement links TRBV5-6 to TRBJ1-2; D remains unclear. The CDR3 consists of 12 residues. Germline CDR1 and CDR2: SGHDT and YYEEEE. The covered CDR3 bases are TGTGCCAGCAGCTTGGACCCGGGGGGC. Translating gives CASSLDPGG. The CDR3 in full is CASSLDPGGYTF.

This clone was found a few times. One junction end disagrees with the germline gene, perhaps due to a read error. The read terminates 3 residues ahead of where the CDR3 ends, so the germline J gene completes it. Different DNA sequences within this sample yield the same CDR3. The J gene is TRBJ1-1, the V gene TRBV5-1, with a weak D call TRBD1 (6 bases). CDR1 and CDR2 (germline): SGHRS, YFSETQ. The CDR3 runs 13 residues. The CDR3 reads CASSPGVNTEAFF. The sequenced CDR3 bases are TGCGCCAGCAGCCCAGGGGTGAACACTGAG. Using reference TRBV5-1 and TRBJ1-1 for the parts outside the CDR3, the full variable domain is KAGVTQTPRYLIKTRGQQVTLSCSPISGHRSVSWYQQTPGQGLQFLFEYFSETQRNKGNFPGRFSGRQFSNSRSEMNVSTLELGDSALYLCASSPGVNTEAFFGQGTRLTVV.

This clone was recorded at least ten times. The DNA ends 3 residues before the CDR3 does, and the rest of the CDR3 is filled in from the germline J gene. The gene calls are TRBV27 and TRBJ2-5; the D is unclear. CDR3 size: 12 residues. Germline lookup yields CDR1 MNHEY and CDR2 SMNVEV (reference sequence). V was clipped by 6 bases and J by 7 bases, with 12 bases between them. The sequenced CDR3 bases are TGTGCCAGCAGGTCCGCGGTAAGGACC. Protein product: CASRSAVRT. The full CDR3 sequence reads CASRSAVRTQYF.

This clone was recorded at least ten times. Coverage ceases 3 residues before the CDR3 finishes, and the germline J gene fills in the end. The V and J genes are TRBV6-2 or TRBV6-3 and TRBJ1-2, with D tentatively TRBD1 (5 bases). The CDR3 consists of 14 residues. Trimming cost V 4 bases and J 5 bases, with 14 bases left between them. CDR1 MNHEY and CDR2 SVGEGT come from the germline V gene. The covered CDR3 bases are TGTGCCAGCAGTTTCCAGGGAAGGGGATATGGC. This gives the protein CASSFQGRGYG. The entire CDR3 protein reads CASSFQGRGYGYTF.

This clone is medium-sized (0.01 to 0.1%). The read halts 3 residues ahead of the CDR3 end, with the missing end drawn from the germline J gene. The genes are TRBV5-1 and TRBJ1-2; 7 nucleotides align to TRBD1. This CDR3 region has 14 residues. Germline assignment: CDR1 SGHRS and CDR2 YFSETQ. The chain's CDR3 is CASSLAVEQGPYTF. Incomplete CDR3 DNA: TGCGCCAGCAGCTTGGCCGTTGAACAGGGGCCC.

This clone was picked up many times. This CDR3 reads CAWKGTGRREETQYF. Incomplete CDR3 DNA: TGTGCCTGGAAGGGGACAGGGAGGCGGGAAGAGACC. V usage is TRBV30 and J usage is TRBJ2-5; 9 bases align to TRBD1. The DNA ends 3 residues before the CDR3 does, and the rest of the CDR3 is filled in from the germline J gene. Losses at the gene ends were 4 bases for V and 3 bases for J; bases not matched to a gene: 9. CDR1 is GTSNPN, CDR2 SVGIG, per germline (reference sequence). The CDR3 length is 15 residues. Using reference TRBV30 and TRBJ2-5 for the parts outside the CDR3, the full variable domain is SQTIHQWPATLVQPVGSPLSLECTVEGTSNPNLYWYRQAAGRGLQLLFYSVGIGQISSEVPQNLSASRPQDRQFILSSKKLLLSDSGFYLCAWKGTGRREETQYFGPGTRLLVL.

In this sample, this clone turned up many times. The CDR3 is cut off 3 residues early in the read; its end comes from the germline J gene. This chain connects TRBV20-1 to TRBJ2-1; the match to TRBD2 covers 12 bases. Germline V gene sequence: CDR1 DFQATT, CDR2 SNEGSKA (reference sequence). V shed 1 base and J 6 bases; nucleotides not matched to a gene: 10. The CDR3 contains 17 residues. The sequenced CDR3 bases are TGCAGTGCTAGAGGCCTAGGGGGACTAGCGGGTTTCAATGAG. Translated: CSARGLGGLAGFNE. The complete CDR3 protein is CSARGLGGLAGFNEQFF.

This clone was recorded at least ten times. The CDR3 extends 3 residues past the end of the read, so its final part is completed from the germline J gene. This chain uses TRBV5-1 with TRBJ2-2, with unresolved D. The CDR3 is 13 residues long. Trimming pared 0 bases from V and 7 bases from J, leaving 7 bases between. Germline V lookup: CDR1 SGHRS, CDR2 YFSETQ. Partial CDR3 DNA: TGCGCCAGCAGCTTGGACGGCGGCGGGGAG. Protein sequence: CASSLDGGGE. The CDR3 as a whole reads CASSLDGGGELFF.

There are many counts of this clone. The read finishes 3 residues shy of the CDR3 end, and the germline J gene is used to complete it. The rearrangement links TRBV5-4 to TRBJ2-7; 9 bases align to TRBD2. The CDR3 has 15 amino acids. V lost 0 bases to trimming and J lost 4 bases; unmatched junction nucleotides: 5. Germline V gives CDR1 SGHNT, CDR2 YYREEE (reference sequence). The part of the CDR3 DNA that was read is TGTGCCAGCAGCTTGGGTAGCGGGGGCCCTTACGAG. Translation: CASSLGSGGPYE. The entire CDR3 protein reads CASSLGSGGPYEQYF. Supplemented by reference TRBV5-4 and TRBJ2-7, the full variable domain reads ETGVTQSPTHLIKTRGQQVTLRCSSQSGHNTVSWYQQALGQGPQFIFQYYREEENGRGNFPPRFSGLQFPNYSSELNVNALELDDSALYLCASSLGSGGPYEQYFGPGTRLTVT.

This clone was detected many times. The read falls 3 residues short of the CDR3 end, and the missing part is taken from the germline J gene. The chain has TRBV19 and TRBJ2-1; 8 nucleotides align to TRBD1. V was clipped by 0 bases and J by 0 bases; unmatched bases: 4. The CDR3 contains 17 residues. From germline, CDR1 is LNHDA and CDR2 SQIVND (reference sequence). This CDR3 reads CASSIDRGQSSYNEQFF. CDR3 DNA, as far as it was read: TGTGCCAGTAGTATAGACAGGGGGCAGAGCTCCTACAATGAG.

This clone showed up many times. Read data end 3 residues before the CDR3 end; the end is taken from the germline J gene. The V and J genes are TRBV6-7 and TRBJ1-5; 9 bases fit TRBD1. TRBV6-7 is annotated as an ORF whose role is uncertain. The CDR3 length is 19 residues. V gave up 2 bases and J gave up 4 bases; unmatched junction bases: 15. CDR3 DNA (partial): TGTGCCAGCAGTTACCCAGGACAGGGGAATTCCCCTCAAAATCAGCCC. It is translated as CASSYPGQGNSPQNQP. The CDR3 in its entirety is CASSYPGQGNSPQNQPQHF.

This clone was recorded many times. The CDR3 is cut off 3 residues early in the read; its end comes from the germline J gene. This chain joins TRBV5-1 and TRBJ2-7; TRBD1 matches 7 bases. V lost 4 bases and J lost 5; bases outside the gene matches: 9. This CDR3 has 14 residues. From germline, CDR1 is SGHRS and CDR2 YFSETQ. The sequenced CDR3 bases are TGCGCCAGCAGCCCCGTACAGGGGATCCACGAG. It codes for CASSPVQGIHE. The CDR3 in its entirety is CASSPVQGIHEQYF. Supplemented by reference TRBV5-1 and TRBJ2-7, the full variable domain reads KAGVTQTPRYLIKTRGQQVTLSCSPISGHRSVSWYQQTPGQGLQFLFEYFSETQRNKGNFPGRFSGRQFSNSRSEMNVSTLELGDSALYLCASSPVQGIHEQYFGPGTRLTVT.

This clone was detected many times. Read data end 3 residues before the CDR3 end; the end is taken from the germline J gene. The chain employs TRBV19 and TRBJ1-1, with 7 bases aligning to TRBD1. The CDR3 spans 12 residues. V was pared by 6 bases and J by 4 bases, with 2 bases of the junction left unmatched. The V gene's germline CDR1 is LNHDA and CDR2 SQIVND (reference sequence). The covered CDR3 bases are TGTGCCAGTAGAGCAGGGGGCACTGAA. The encoded protein is CASRAGGTE. The whole CDR3 region reads CASRAGGTEAFF.

This clone was counted at least ten times. The read comes to an end 3 residues before the CDR3 does, leaving the germline J gene to fill in the end. The J gene is TRBJ2-3, the V gene TRBV5-1, with TRBD1 matching over 7 bases. The CDR3 totals 14 residues. Germline CDR1 is SGHRS and CDR2 is YFSETQ. CDR3 DNA (partial): TGCGCCAGCAGACCTGACAGGGTTGGAGAGACG. This gives the protein CASRPDRVGET. The whole CDR3 protein is CASRPDRVGETQYF.

Note on this clone: From the germline J gene comes the end of the CDR3, since the read stops 3 residues before it. The chain carries TRBV11-2 and TRBJ2-3; tentatively, D is TRBD2 (5 bases). CDR1 is SGHAT, CDR2 FQNNGV, per germline. This CDR3 has 15 amino acids. Trimming took off 5 bases at V and 1 base at J, with 13 bases between the two ends. The covered CDR3 bases are TGTGCCAGCAGCACTAGTGTACCTCGCACAGATACG. Protein product: CASSTSVPRTDT. The full CDR3 protein reads CASSTSVPRTDTQYF. The variable domain in full, completed from reference TRBV11-2 and TRBJ2-3, reads EAGVAQSPRYKIIEKRQSVAFWCNPISGHATLYWYQQILGQGPKLLIQFQNNGVVDDSQLPKDRFSAERLKGVDSTLKIQPAKLEDSAVYLCASSTSVPRTDTQYFGPGTRLTVL.

Many counts were recorded for this clone. The read ends 3 residues before the CDR3 terminus; that terminus is restored from the germline J gene. The V and J genes are TRBV19 and TRBJ1-2; 7 bases fit TRBD1. The germline V gene has CDR1 LNHDA and CDR2 SQIVND (reference sequence). The CDR3 runs to 15 residues. V lost 2 bases and J lost 0; bases outside the gene matches: 3. Partial CDR3 DNA: TGTGCCAGTAGTATACAGGGGGGTACTAACTATGGC. It codes for CASSIQGGTNYG. The complete CDR3 reads CASSIQGGTNYGYTF.

In its sample, this clone was seen many times. The read falls 3 residues short of the CDR3 end, and the missing part is taken from the germline J gene. The V gene is TRBV20-1, the J gene TRBJ2-3, with D unresolved. V dropped 3 bases and J dropped 6 bases, with 22 bases sitting between them. Germline V gene sequence: CDR1 DFQATT, CDR2 SNEGSKA (reference sequence). The CDR3 sequence is 16 residues long. The CDR3 is CSARVADPTQLDTQYF. CDR3 bases read: TGCAGTGCTAGGGTGGCGGATCCAACCCAGCTGGATACG.

By sample fraction, this clone is medium-sized. The read ends 3 residues early relative to the CDR3; the germline J gene fills the gap. The chain recombines TRBV12-3 or TRBV12-4 with TRBJ2-1, with D possibly matching TRBD1 (5 bases). V was shortened by 7 bases and J by 5 bases, with 15 bases between the two germline ends. The CDR3 runs 14 residues. The CDR3 sequence is CASTPTTVNNEQFF. The part of the CDR3 DNA that was read is TGTGCCAGCACCCCAACGACAGTCAACAATGAG.

In the case of this clone: The read stops 3 residues short of the end of the CDR3; the missing end is completed from the germline J gene. The rearrangement links TRBV6-4 to TRBJ2-3, with 8 bases identical to TRBD2. CDR1 is MRHNA, CDR2 SNTAGT, per germline. This CDR3 comprises 14 residues. The ends lost 2 bases at V and 3 bases at J; junction bases unmatched: 1. Incomplete CDR3 DNA: TGTGCCAGCAGTGACCGGGGGGGGACAGATACG. Translated: CASSDRGGTDT. The full CDR3 protein reads CASSDRGGTDTQYF.

This clone was detected ten times or more. The CDR3 reads CASSITGGDETQYF. CDR3 DNA, as far as it was read: TGTGCCAGTAGTATAACAGGGGGAGATGAGACC. This chain joins TRBV19 and TRBJ2-5; 8 nucleotides agree with TRBD1. Sequencing ends 3 residues short of the CDR3 end; the germline J gene provides the rest. This CDR3 spans 14 amino acids. V trimming: 2 bases; J trimming: 5 bases; junction bases outside the gene matches: 4. Per the germline V gene, CDR1 is LNHDA and CDR2 is SQIVND (reference sequence).